These 32 T cell receptor beta chains were sequenced from one sample in a study of cytomegalovirus exposure and HLA in healthy donors. Vbeta (60) and Jbeta (13) primers were used in the PCR. The assay was immunoSEQ multiplex PCR, and TCRdb's table has in-frame clones only and misses some. Of 150,000 to 200,000 clones in the sample, about two thirds were seen once. Sequenced sample: PBMCs. The receptor set was obtained from a man aged 25 to 40 in good health and CMV-seropositive.

This clone was observed a single time. This sequence joins TRBV11-1 and TRBJ2-7; D is uncertain. V gave up 3 bases and J gave up 12 bases, with 15 bases separating them. Germline assignment: CDR1 SGHAT and CDR2 FQDESV (reference sequence). CDR3 length: 12 residues. The CDR3 DNA sequence: TGTGCCAGCAGCTTTGCGGCTGCCACCTTGTACTTC. This sequence encodes CASSFAAATLYF.

The chain has TRBV11-2 and TRBJ1-1, with 9 bases that match TRBD1. From germline, CDR1 is SGHAT and CDR2 FQNNGV. The CDR3 runs 16 residues. With 1 base clipped from V and 0 bases from J, the junction kept 3 bases outside the gene matches. CDR3 bases: TGTGCCAGCAGCTTAGGGACAGGGGTTATGAACACTGAAGCTTTCTTT. The encoded protein is CASSLGTGVMNTEAFF.

The chain links TRBV30 to TRBJ2-1, with 10 bases aligning to TRBD2. Germline trimming cut 0 bases from V and 7 bases from J; bases unmatched to any gene: 6. This CDR3 region has 15 residues. The V gene's germline CDR1 is GTSNPN and CDR2 SVGIG (reference sequence). The CDR3, as DNA: TGTGCCTGGAGTGTACAAGCGGGAGGGCCGAATGAGCAGTTCTTC. Residues: CAWSVQAGGPNEQFF.

The gene calls are TRBV5-1 and TRBJ2-7; perhaps TRBD1 as D (6 bases). Trimming removed 2 bases at V and 3 bases at J, with 12 bases between. The CDR3 runs 14 residues. Germline V lookup: CDR1 SGHRS, CDR2 YFSETQ. Written as DNA, the CDR3 is TGCGCCAGCAGCTTCCGCCAAGGGGGCTACGAGCAGTACTTC. Its translation: CASSFRQGGYEQYF.

DNA of the CDR3: TGTGCAAGTCGCTCCAGCGCTACAGGGTGCAACGAGCAGTACTTC. It is translated as CASRSSATGCNEQYF. The genes are TRBV12-2 and TRBJ2-7; TRBD1, as called in the table, went unchecked against the DNA. TRBV12-2 is assigned pseudogene status. The CDR3 has 15 amino acids.

The genes are TRBV9 and TRBJ2-7; 9 bases are a match to TRBD2. Germline-derived CDR1 and CDR2 are SGDLS and YYNGEE. The CDR3 has 15 residues. Trimming at V came to 0 bases and at J to 4 bases, leaving 5 bases not matched to a gene. The CDR3 spells CASSVDPLAGYEQYF. DNA for the CDR3: TGTGCCAGCAGCGTAGATCCCCTAGCGGGATACGAGCAGTACTTC.

V gene TRBV7-2 combines with J gene TRBJ2-7; the match to TRBD2 covers 8 bases. This CDR3 comprises 15 residues. The germline V gene has CDR1 SGHTA and CDR2 FQGNSA. V was clipped by 3 bases and J by 2 bases; unmatched bases: 6. CDR3 DNA: TGTGCCAGCAGCTTCCTAGCGGGCGACGCCTACGAGCAGTACTTC. The encoded protein is CASSFLAGDAYEQYF.

The chain recombines TRBV6-5 with TRBJ1-1, with a weak D call TRBD1 (6 bases). The CDR3 contains 14 residues. V was pared by 7 bases and J by 4 bases, with 16 bases between. The germline V gene has CDR1 MNHEY and CDR2 SVGAGI. The CDR3 bases are TGTGCCAGCACCCGAACAGGGTCCGGCACTGAAGCTTTCTTT. Its protein is CASTRTGSGTEAFF.

This clone was picked up a small number of times. V and J are TRBV9 and TRBJ2-1, with D maybe TRBD1 (5 bases). The CDR3 consists of 13 residues. Germline V CDR1 and CDR2: SGDLS, YYNGEE. V gave up 3 bases and J gave up 3 bases, with 7 bases separating them. The CDR3 DNA sequence: TGTGCCAGCAGCGACGACAGCTACAATGAGCAGTTCTTC. As protein: CASSDDSYNEQFF.

This chain connects TRBV25-1 to TRBJ2-5, with D hard to call. From germline, CDR1 is MGHDK and CDR2 SYGVNS. The CDR3 loop spans 15 amino acids. V was shortened by 3 bases and J by 7 bases, with 18 bases between the two germline ends. The DNA for the CDR3 is TGTGCCAGCAGTGATGTTCAAAGCAGAACGGGGACCCAGTACTTC. This translates into CASSDVQSRTGTQYF. Using reference TRBV25-1 and TRBJ2-5 for the parts outside the CDR3, the full variable domain is EADIYQTPRYLVIGTGKKITLECSQTMGHDKMYWYQQDPGMELHLIHYSYGVNSTEKGDLSSESTVSRIRTEHFPLTLESARPSHTSQYLCASSDVQSRTGTQYFGPGTRLLVL.

The chain carries TRBV2 and TRBJ2-5, with unresolved D. This CDR3 region has 11 residues. Trimming removed 7 bases at V and 4 bases at J, with 7 bases between. Germline V gene data show CDR1 as SNHLY and CDR2 as FYNNEI. The chain's CDR3 is CASTKLETQYF. CDR3 nucleotide sequence: TGTGCCAGCACGAAACTAGAGACCCAGTACTTC.

The chain uses TRBV11-3 and TRBJ2-5; D might be TRBD2 (6 bases). V lost 5 bases and J lost 3, with 16 bases in between. The CDR3 length is 15 residues. Germline CDR1 is SGHNT and CDR2 is YENEEA. The CDR3 DNA reads as TGTGCCAGCAGCCGGGACTGGGCCTCCAAAGAGACCCAGTACTTC. This codes for CASSRDWASKETQYF.

V usage is TRBV19 and J usage is TRBJ1-1; 9 bases match TRBD1. Germline trimming cut 7 bases from V and 1 base from J; bases unmatched to any gene: 7. Germline V gene sequence: CDR1 LNHDA, CDR2 SQIVND (reference sequence). The CDR3 sequence is 15 residues long. This chain's CDR3 is CASNGWTGANTEAFF. CDR3 DNA sequence: TGTGCCAGTAATGGGTGGACAGGGGCGAACACTGAAGCTTTCTTT. Full variable domain (rest looked up from reference TRBV19 and TRBJ1-1): DGGITQSPKYLFRKEGQNVTLSCEQNLNHDAMYWYRQDPGQGLRLIYYSQIVNDFQKGDIAEGYSVSREKKESFPLTVTSAQKNPTAFYLCASNGWTGANTEAFFGQGTRLTVV.

The CDR3 sequence: CASSPNSGTSGSTGELFF. The CDR3 DNA sequence: TGTGCCAGCTCACCAAACTCCGGGACTAGCGGGAGCACCGGGGAGCTGTTTTTT. The chain has TRBV18 and TRBJ2-2, with 14 positions matching TRBD2. Germline lookup yields CDR1 KGHSH and CDR2 LQKENI. The CDR3 length is 18 residues. With 2 bases clipped from V and 4 bases from J, the junction kept 6 bases outside the gene matches.

The chain joins TRBV11-2 to TRBJ2-7, with D possibly matching TRBD2 (6 bases). The CDR3 length is 16 residues. Germline V gives CDR1 SGHAT, CDR2 FQNNGV. Trimming left V 3 bases short and J 2 bases short, with 17 bases between. CDR3: CASSFTMGGATYEQYF. The CDR3 DNA sequence: TGTGCCAGCAGCTTCACGATGGGCGGGGCAACCTACGAGCAGTACTTC.

The V and J genes are TRBV4-1 and TRBJ2-1, with 9 bases matching TRBD1. V gave up 1 base and J gave up 7 bases; unmatched junction bases: 5. The germline V gene has CDR1 MGHRA and CDR2 YSYEKL. This CDR3 spans 15 amino acids. The CDR3 loop is CASSQAGTGMNEQFF. The CDR3 DNA sequence: TGCGCCAGCAGCCAAGCGGGGACAGGGATGAATGAGCAGTTCTTC.

This chain joins TRBV5-6 and TRBJ2-2, with TRBD2 matching over 11 bases. The junction had 9 bases not matched to a gene; V was cut back by 2 bases and J by 0 bases. Germline values: CDR1 SGHDT, CDR2 YYEEEE. This CDR3 is 19 amino acids long. CDR3: CASSLPGLAESSNTGELFF. In nucleotides, the CDR3 is TGTGCCAGCAGCTTACCGGGACTAGCGGAAAGTTCGAACACCGGGGAGCTGTTTTTT.

This clone was picked up one time. The V call is TRBV4-2, the J call TRBJ2-5; D unresolved. V was clipped by 0 bases and J by 5 bases, with 16 bases between them. Germline loops: CDR1 LGHNA, CDR2 YNFKEQ. The CDR3 length is 16 residues. The CDR3 region is CASSQDGRSFGETQYF. CDR3 sequence (DNA): TGTGCCAGCAGCCAAGATGGTCGCAGCTTCGGGGAGACCCAGTACTTC.

The gene calls are TRBV6-5 and TRBJ1-5, with 8 bases aligning to TRBD1. The germline CDR1 and CDR2 sequences are MNHEY and SVGAGI. J lost 10 bases, V lost 11 bases, and 19 bases had no gene match. The CDR3 has 15 amino acids. CDR3 DNA: TGTGCCGGCCCCCCAGGCAGGGGGCTACGTCACCCCCAGCATTTT. This sequence encodes CAGPPGRGLRHPQHF.

This clone was observed a few times. This chain uses TRBV30 with TRBJ1-5, with 9 bases that match TRBD1. This CDR3 has 15 amino acids. Germline V lookup: CDR1 GTSNPN, CDR2 SVGIG (reference sequence). With 2 bases clipped from V and 4 bases from J, the junction kept 6 bases outside the gene matches. This chain's CDR3 is CAWSLTGGGNQPQHF. The CDR3 DNA follows: TGTGCCTGGAGTCTTACAGGGGGCGGGAATCAGCCCCAGCATTTT.

The chain joins TRBV28 to TRBJ2-1; 12 bases line up with TRBD2. V dropped 5 bases and J dropped 2; count of bases not matched to a gene: 7. The length of the CDR3 is 17 residues. Germline V gives CDR1 MDHEN, CDR2 SYDVKM. CDR3: CASSVPLAGGPYNEQFF. The CDR3 DNA reads TGTGCCAGCAGTGTACCCCTAGCGGGAGGGCCCTACAATGAGCAGTTCTTC.

CDR3 coding DNA: TGTGCCAGCAGCCAAGACAGGCGCTCTGGAAACACCATATATTTT. It codes for CASSQDRRSGNTIYF. The J gene is TRBJ1-3, the V gene TRBV4-2; D gene unclear. The germline CDR1 and CDR2 sequences are LGHNA and YNFKEQ. V was cut by 0 bases and J by 0 bases, with 6 bases left in between. The CDR3 extends over 15 amino acids.

This clone was found a few times. CDR3 sequence (DNA): TGTGCCAGCACAGGACAGAGCTCCTATAATTCACCCCTCCACTTT. Translating it yields CASTGQSSYNSPLHF. The chain couples TRBV2 to TRBJ1-6; a weak D match, TRBD1 (6 bases). This CDR3 has 15 residues. Germline V lookup: CDR1 SNHLY, CDR2 FYNNEI. The V gene lost 7 bases and the J gene lost 0 bases, with 10 bases spanning the gap.

This chain links TRBV7-9 with TRBJ2-3; D is uncertain. The CDR3 runs 14 residues. V lost 1 base, J lost 6 bases, and 11 bases lay in between. Germline V gives CDR1 SEHNR, CDR2 FQNEAQ (reference sequence). The CDR3 sequence is CASSLESVVDTQYF. The CDR3 nucleotides read TGTGCCAGCAGCTTAGAGTCGGTAGTTGATACGCAGTATTTT.

V usage is TRBV10-1 and J usage is TRBJ2-1; 11 bases match TRBD2. The germline CDR1 and CDR2 sequences are WNHNN and SYGVQD (reference sequence). The CDR3 length is 20 residues. V trimming: 3 bases; J trimming: 0 bases; junction bases outside the gene matches: 13. The CDR3, as DNA: TGCGCCAGCAGTGATCGGATGGGTAGCGGGAGGGCCAGCTCCTACAATGAGCAGTTCTTC. Translated: CASSDRMGSGRASSYNEQFF.

A note on this clone: Other DNA sequences in the sample encode the same CDR3. The rearrangement links TRBV5-1 to TRBJ2-5; D ambiguous. V was pared by 2 bases and J by 5 bases, with 10 bases between. This CDR3 has 13 residues. Germline loops: CDR1 SGHRS, CDR2 YFSETQ. The CDR3 protein is CASSLTGGETQYF. The CDR3 DNA follows: TGCGCCAGCAGCTTAACGGGTGGGGAGACCCAGTACTTC.

V gene TRBV5-1 combines with J gene TRBJ2-5, with D possibly being TRBD1 (6 bases). Between the trimmed V and J ends, which lost 4 bases and 1 base, there was a span of 11 bases. CDR1 and CDR2 from the germline V gene are SGHRS and YFSETQ. The CDR3 runs 14 residues. CDR3 amino acids: CASSIGQFQETQYF. The CDR3 DNA sequence: TGCGCCAGCAGCATCGGACAGTTCCAAGAGACCCAGTACTTC.

This clone occurred a few times. The chain is built from TRBV5-6 and TRBJ1-1; possibly TRBD1 for D (5 bases). This CDR3 region has 14 residues. V was pared by 2 bases and J by 2 bases, with 10 bases between. Germline CDR1 reads SGHDT; CDR2 reads YYEEEE. The CDR3 DNA reads TGTGCCAGCAGCTTCTCGGGACTTAACACTGAAGCTTTCTTT. Residues: CASSFSGLNTEAFF.

V is TRBV19 and J is TRBJ1-1; no clear D gene. CDR3 length equals 13 residues. Trimming removed 2 bases at V and 3 bases at J, with 7 bases between. Germline V gives CDR1 LNHDA, CDR2 SQIVND (reference sequence). The CDR3 nucleotides are TGTGCCAGTAGTATATACGGGGACACTGAAGCTTTCTTT. Translated: CASSIYGDTEAFF.

This chain uses TRBV7-8 with TRBJ1-2; no definite D call. V gave up 4 bases and J gave up 8 bases, with 17 bases separating them. The CDR3 has 14 residues. CDR1 SGHVS and CDR2 FQNEAQ come from the germline V gene. The CDR3 DNA reads as TGTGCCAGCAGCTCGCGGGTCGGGGTGGAGGGCTACACCTTC. Translation gives CASSSRVGVEGYTF.

The rearrangement links TRBV28 to TRBJ1-3; 9 bases align to TRBD1. Germline V gene sequence: CDR1 MDHEN, CDR2 SYDVKM. The CDR3 is 15 residues long. The ends lost 2 bases at V and 7 bases at J; junction bases unmatched: 6. CDR3 DNA sequence: TGTGCCAGCAGTTTAACAGACAGGGGGATTAACACCATATATTTT. Amino acids: CASSLTDRGINTIYF.

CDR3 sequence: CASSPWAGRKNTEAFF. In DNA, the CDR3 is TGTGCCAGCAGCCCGTGGGCAGGGAGGAAGAACACTGAAGCTTTCTTT. This chain links TRBV5-4 with TRBJ1-1, with D possibly TRBD1 on 5 matching bases. CDR3 length: 16 residues. Trimming left V 4 bases short and J 1 base short, with 17 bases between. Germline CDR1 SGHNT, CDR2 YYREEE (reference sequence).